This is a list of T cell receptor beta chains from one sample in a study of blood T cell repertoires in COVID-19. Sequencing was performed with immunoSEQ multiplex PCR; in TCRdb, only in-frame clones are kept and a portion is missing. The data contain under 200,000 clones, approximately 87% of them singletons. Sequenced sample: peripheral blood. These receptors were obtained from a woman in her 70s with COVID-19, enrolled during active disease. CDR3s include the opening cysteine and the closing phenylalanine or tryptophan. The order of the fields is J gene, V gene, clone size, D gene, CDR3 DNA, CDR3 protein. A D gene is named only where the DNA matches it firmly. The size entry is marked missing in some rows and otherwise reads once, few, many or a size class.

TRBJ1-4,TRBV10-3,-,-,TGTGCCATCAGTGAACAGGGAAAGGAAAAACTGTTTTTT,CAISEQGKEKLFF
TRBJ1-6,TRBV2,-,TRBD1,TGTGCCAGCAGTGAATTCGACAGGGGGCTTTATGATTCACCCCTCCACTTT,CASSEFDRGLYDSPLHF
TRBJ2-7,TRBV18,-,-,TGTGCCAGCTCACCCCCCACCGGGGAACAGCAGTACTTC,CASSPPTGEQQYF
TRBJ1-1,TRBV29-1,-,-,TGCAGCGTGAGGTTGCCGGGGGTGAACACTGAAGCTTTCTTT,CSVRLPGVNTEAFF
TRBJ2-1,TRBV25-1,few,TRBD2,TGTGCCAGCAGTTTTCTAGGGGACGGGAGGTCCAATGAGCAGTTCTTC,CASSFLGDGRSNEQFF
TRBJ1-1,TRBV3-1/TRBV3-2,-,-,TGTGCCAGCAGCCAGGGGCCAGGATGGGACACTAAAGCTTTCTTT,CASSQGPGWDTKAFF
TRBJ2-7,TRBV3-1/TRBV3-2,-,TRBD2,TGTGCCAGCAGCGAATCTAGCGGGGCCTACGAGCAGTACTTC,CASSESSGAYEQYF
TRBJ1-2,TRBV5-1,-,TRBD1,TGCGCCAGCAGCACGGGACAGGCAGCTAACTATGGCTACACCTTC,CASSTGQAANYGYTF
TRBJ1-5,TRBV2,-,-,TGTGCCAGCAGGAGCGGGACCGCTAGCAATCAGCCCCAGCATTTT,CASRSGTASNQPQHF
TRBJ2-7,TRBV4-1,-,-,TGCGCCAGCAGCCAAGATGCCCAGACAGGTACCTCCTACGAGCAGTACTTC,CASSQDAQTGTSYEQYF
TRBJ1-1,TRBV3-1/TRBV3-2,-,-,TGTGCCAGCAGACGGGGAGAATCGAACACTGAAGCTTTCTTT,CASRRGESNTEAFF
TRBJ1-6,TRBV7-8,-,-,TGTGCCAGCAGCTTAGGTCGGCAGGGAACTTCACCCCTCCACTTT,CASSLGRQGTSPLHF
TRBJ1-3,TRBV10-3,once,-,TGTGCCATCAGTGATTCGTTCAGGGCTGGAAACACCATATATTTT,CAISDSFRAGNTIYF
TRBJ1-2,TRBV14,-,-,TGTGCCAGCAGCCAAAACAGGGCCTATGGCTACACCTTC,CASSQNRAYGYTF
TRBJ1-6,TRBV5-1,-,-,TGCGCCAGCAGCTCGCGGGAAGTAAGCTCCTATAATTCACCCCTCCACTTT,CASSSREVSSYNSPLHF
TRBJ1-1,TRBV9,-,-,TGTGCCAGCAGCGTAGGGGCTTCCTATTTGAACACTGAAGCTTTCTTT,CASSVGASYLNTEAFF
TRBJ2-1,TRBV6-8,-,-,TGTGCCAGCAGTTACCATGCCGTGCGGGGCGATGAGCAGTTCTTC,CASSYHAVRGDEQFF
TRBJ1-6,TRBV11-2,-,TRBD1,TGTGCCAGCAGCGGACAGGGGAATTCACCCCTCCACTTT,CASSGQGNSPLHF
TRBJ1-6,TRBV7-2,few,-,TGTGCCACCTCGCGGGGGGTGTCCTATAATTCACCCCTCCACTTT,CATSRGVSYNSPLHF
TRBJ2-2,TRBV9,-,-,TGTGCCAGCAGCGTTGACTCCTTGTCCGGGGAGCTGTTTTTT,CASSVDSLSGELFF
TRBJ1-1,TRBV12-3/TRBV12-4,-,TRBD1,TGTGCCAGCAGCCGGGACAGGCACACTGAAGCTTTCTTT,CASSRDRHTEAFF
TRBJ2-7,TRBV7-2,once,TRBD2,TGTGCCAGCAGCTTACAGGGCGGGGGTTACGAGCAGTACTTC,CASSLQGGGYEQYF
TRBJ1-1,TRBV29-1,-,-,TGCAGCGTTGCGGCGAGGGCCGCTGAAGCTTTCTTT,CSVAARAAEAFF
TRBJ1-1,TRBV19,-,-,TGTGCCAGTAGTGGCGGGATTTTGAACACTGAAGCTTTCTTT,CASSGGILNTEAFF
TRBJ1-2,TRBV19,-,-,TGTGCCAGTAGTCCCCCCGGGGGGGCGAACTATGGCTACACCTTC,CASSPPGGANYGYTF
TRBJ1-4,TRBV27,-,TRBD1,TGTGCCAGCAGTTTACAGGGGGCAACAACTAATGAAAAACTGTTTTTT,CASSLQGATTNEKLFF
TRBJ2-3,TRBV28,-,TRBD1,TGTGCCACCGAACAGGGGGCAACAGATACGCAGTATTTT,CATEQGATDTQYF
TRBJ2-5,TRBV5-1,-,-,TGCGCCAGCGGGGACACAACTTACCAAGAGACCCAGTACTTC,CASGDTTYQETQYF
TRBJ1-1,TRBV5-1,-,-,TGCGCCAGCAGCCAAATGGGGGCCACTGAAGCTTTCTTT,CASSQMGATEAFF
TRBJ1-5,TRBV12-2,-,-,TGTGCAAGTCGCTTTCCGACAGGGACGGGAGATCAGCCCCAGCATTTT,CASRFPTGTGDQPQHF
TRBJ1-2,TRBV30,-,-,TGTGCCTGGAGTGACAGCGGGGGCTACACCTTC,CAWSDSGGYTF
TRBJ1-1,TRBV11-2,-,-,TGTGCCAGCAGCCCCGGGGCGGGGGCCAACACTGAAGCTTTCTTT,CASSPGAGANTEAFF
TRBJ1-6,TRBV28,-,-,TGTGCCAGCAGACAGGCAAATTCACCCCTCCACTTT,CASRQANSPLHF
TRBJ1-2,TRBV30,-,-,TGTGCCTGGAGTGTAGGGGGTGGCTACACCTTC,CAWSVGGGYTF
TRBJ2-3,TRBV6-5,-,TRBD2,TGTGCCAGCAGTTATCGACTAGCGGGGGGCGCAGATACGCAGTATTTT,CASSYRLAGGADTQYF
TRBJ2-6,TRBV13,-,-,TGTGCCAGCAGCTTAGTGGGAGCTGGGGCCAACGTCCTGACTTTC,CASSLVGAGANVLTF
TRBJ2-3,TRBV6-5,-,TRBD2,TGTGCCAGCAGTATACTAGCGGGGAACACAGATACGCAGTATTTT,CASSILAGNTDTQYF
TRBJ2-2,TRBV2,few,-,TGTGCCAGCGGACTAACAGGGAACACCGGGGAGCTGTTTTTT,CASGLTGNTGELFF
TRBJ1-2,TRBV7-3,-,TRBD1,TGTGCCAGCAGCCCCGGGACAGGAAGCCCTAGGGGCTACACCTTC,CASSPGTGSPRGYTF
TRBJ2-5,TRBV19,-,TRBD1,TGTGCCAGTAGTTTGGGGACAGAAGAGACCCAGTACTTC,CASSLGTEETQYF
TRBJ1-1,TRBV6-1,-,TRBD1,TGTGCCAGCAGTGACAGGGGGCGGGTGAACACTGAAGCTTTCTTT,CASSDRGRVNTEAFF
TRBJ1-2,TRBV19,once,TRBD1,TGTGCCAGTAGTATAACAGGACAGGGTATTACCAACTATGGCTACACCTTC,CASSITGQGITNYGYTF
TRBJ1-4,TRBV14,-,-,TGTGCCAGCAGCCCACCCACAGAAACCACTAATGAAAAACTGTTTTTT,CASSPPTETTNEKLFF
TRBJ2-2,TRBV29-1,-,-,TGCAGCGTTGGGCAGGGTGTGAGCACCGGGGAGCTGTTTTTT,CSVGQGVSTGELFF
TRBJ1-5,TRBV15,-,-,TGTGCCACCAGCAGAGAGGGCCTTGGGGGACTCAGGGATCAGCCCCAGCATTTT,CATSREGLGGLRDQPQHF
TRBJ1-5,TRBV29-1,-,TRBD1,TGCAGCGTTGAGACAGGGAATAGCAATCAGCCCCAGCATTTT,CSVETGNSNQPQHF